This T cell receptor beta chain was captured by sequencing in a study of T cells in Graves' hyperthyroidism and ophthalmopathy. Clinical symptoms, serum thyroxine and TRAb, thyroid ultrasound and orbital computed tomography together formed the diagnostic basis. Researchers amplified the TCR beta CDR3 regions from RNA transcripts. HTBI primers were used for first-round RT-PCR of the TCR CDR3. TCRdb reprocessed the multiplex PCR reads with MiXCR, giving one entry per CDR3 protein. There are 300,000 or so distinct CDR3 sequences in the sample; roughly 18% occur only once, and approximately 49% lies in the top ten. Whole-study results and caveats: Most thyroid clonotypes that were expanded above 0.001 also turned up in blood. Model output signaled ophthalmopathy a median roughly six months ahead of onset.

Trimming took off 8 bases at V and 6 bases at J, with 7 bases between the two ends. Germline-derived CDR1 and CDR2 are LNHDA and SQIVND (reference sequence). The CDR3 contains 10 residues. Concerning this clonotype: Its antigen remains unidentified.

The sequenced sample consisted of blood. The chain has TRBV19 and TRBJ1-1; D is ambiguous. The receptor's source is a woman in her 50s with Graves' hyperthyroidism. The CDR3 spells CASLGAEAFF. The DNA of the CDR3 is TGTGCCAGTCTGGGCGCTGAAGCTTTCTTT. The full variable domain, in which reference TRBV19 and TRBJ1-1 provide the parts outside the CDR3, is DGGITQSPKYLFRKEGQNVTLSCEQNLNHDAMYWYRQDPGQGLRLIYYSQIVNDFQKGDIAEGYSVSREKKESFPLTVTSAQKNPTAFYLCASLGAEAFFGQGTRLTVV.